This passage covers 22 T cell receptor beta chains from one sample sequenced in a study of cytomegalovirus exposure and HLA in healthy donors. The study ran its PCR with 60 Vbeta and 13 Jbeta primers. Generated by immunoSEQ multiplex PCR, the TCRdb table keeps only in-frame clones and is missing some. The data show fewer than 200,000 clones, with less than 90% seen just once and around 0.21% held by the top ten. The source material was PBMCs. These receptors originate from a girl less than two years old in good health and CMV-seronegative.

This chain joins TRBV7-3 and TRBJ2-1; unclear D gene. Trimming left V 0 bases short and J 4 bases short, with 4 bases between. Germline assignment: CDR1 SGHTA and CDR2 FQGTGA. This CDR3 contains 13 residues. In DNA, the CDR3 is TGTGCCAGCAGCTTAACCCGGTACAATGAGCAGTTCTTC. Protein: CASSLTRYNEQFF. The full variable domain, rest sourced from reference TRBV7-3 and TRBJ2-1, is GAGVSQTPSNKVTEKGKYVELRCDPISGHTALYWYRQSLGQGPEFLIYFQGTGAADDSGLPNDRFFAVRPEGSVSTLKIQRTERGDSAVYLCASSLTRYNEQFFGPGTRLTVL.

This chain uses TRBV7-2 with TRBJ2-7, with 9 positions matching TRBD1. This CDR3 is built from 14 residues. From germline, CDR1 is SGHTA and CDR2 FQGNSA. J was trimmed by 9 bases and V by 0 bases; bases with no gene match: 6. CDR3 nucleotide sequence: TGTGCCAGCAGCTTAGCCTCTGACAGGGGGACGCAGTACTTC. This codes for CASSLASDRGTQYF.

The rearrangement joins TRBV2 to TRBJ1-2; the match to TRBD1 covers 7 bases. After removal of 3 bases from V and 7 bases from J, the junction contained 8 bases not matched to a gene. The CDR3 consists of 14 residues. Looked up from germline, CDR1 is SNHLY and CDR2 is FYNNEI. The CDR3 DNA follows: TGTGCCAGCAGTGACAGGGGGGCGCGTTCTGGCTACACCTTC. Translation gives CASSDRGARSGYTF.

DNA for the CDR3: TGTGCCAGCAGCTATAATACAGGGGAGGCCGGGGAGCTGTTTTTT. This sequence encodes CASSYNTGEAGELFF. The genes are TRBV5-4 and TRBJ2-2; D might be TRBD1 (7 bases). Germline CDR1 is SGHNT and CDR2 is YYREEE (reference sequence). The CDR3 totals 15 residues. Trimming cost V 3 bases and J 6 bases, with 15 bases left between them.

The chain carries TRBV27 and TRBJ2-3; possible D gene TRBD2, 6 bases. CDR1 is MNHEY and CDR2 is SMNVEV in the germline V gene (reference sequence). The V end was cut by 6 bases, the J end by 4 bases, with 23 bases between. The length of the CDR3 is 17 residues. CDR3 sequence reads: CASSPHGLKLFSDTQYF. The CDR3 DNA is TGTGCCAGCAGCCCCCACGGACTAAAGCTTTTCTCAGATACGCAGTATTTT.

V gene TRBV2 combines with J gene TRBJ2-7; D is possibly TRBD1 (5 bases). Looked up from germline, CDR1 is SNHLY and CDR2 is FYNNEI. There are 14 residues in the CDR3. V was trimmed by 5 bases and J by 6 bases, leaving 17 bases between them. DNA for the CDR3: TGTGCCAGCAGTCTGACAGCCTCGACGGGCGAGCAGTACTTC. Its protein is CASSLTASTGEQYF. The full variable domain, completed using reference TRBV2 and TRBJ2-7, is EPEVTQTPSHQVTQMGQEVILRCVPISNHLYFYWYRQILGQKVEFLVSFYNNEISEKSEIFDDQFSVERPDGSNFTLKIRSTKLEDSAMYFCASSLTASTGEQYFGPGTRLTVT.

The chain links TRBV6-6 to TRBJ1-1, with a possible D match to TRBD1 (5 bases). The germline gives CDR1 MNHNY, CDR2 SVGAGI (reference sequence). With 2 bases removed from V and 4 bases from J, the gap between germline ends came to 17 bases. The CDR3 is 16 amino acids. CDR3 sequence: CASSYEFRGAGTEAFF. CDR3 nucleotide sequence: TGTGCCAGCAGTTACGAGTTTAGGGGCGCTGGCACTGAAGCTTTCTTT.

This sequence joins TRBV18 and TRBJ2-2, with D hard to call. The CDR3 loop spans 13 amino acids. Germline V lookup: CDR1 KGHSH, CDR2 LQKENI. V shed 3 bases and J shed 3 bases, with 5 bases lying between them. CDR3 sequence: CASSPRDTGELFF. CDR3 DNA sequence: TGTGCCAGCTCACCGAGAGACACCGGGGAGCTGTTTTTT.

V gene TRBV18 combines with J gene TRBJ2-3; D possibly corresponds to TRBD2 (5 bases). This CDR3 has 14 amino acids. Deletions cut 3 bases from V and 5 bases from J, with 12 bases between. Germline V CDR1 and CDR2: KGHSH, LQKENI. The CDR3 protein is CASSPDSTEDTQYF. Here the CDR3 DNA reads TGTGCCAGCTCACCGGACTCTACCGAAGATACGCAGTATTTT. The variable domain in full, with the rest retrieved from reference TRBV18 and TRBJ2-3, is NAGVMQNPRHLVRRRGQEARLRCSPMKGHSHVYWYRQLPEEGLKFMVYLQKENIIDESGMPKERFSAEFPKEGPSILRIQQVVRGDSAAYFCASSPDSTEDTQYFGPGTRLTVL.

CDR3 DNA sequence: TGTGCCAGCTATTCAGGAGAAAAACTGTTTTTT. Encoded protein: CASYSGEKLFF. This chain links TRBV2 with TRBJ1-4; D call uncertain. CDR1 SNHLY and CDR2 FYNNEI come from the germline V gene. There are 11 residues in the CDR3. With 8 bases removed from V and 8 bases from J, the gap between germline ends came to 9 bases.

V and J are TRBV10-3 and TRBJ2-1; TRBD2 aligns across 13 bases. CDR1 ENHRY and CDR2 SYGVKD come from the germline V gene. The CDR3 totals 13 residues. The ends lost 10 bases at V and 10 bases at J; junction bases unmatched: 7. The CDR3 reads CATGLAGAPEQFF. The CDR3 nucleotides read TGTGCCACCGGACTAGCGGGAGCCCCCGAGCAGTTCTTC.

The chain joins TRBV6-1 to TRBJ2-3; no firm D call. The CDR3 has 16 amino acids. Germline V gene sequence: CDR1 MNHNS, CDR2 SASEGT. Trimming shortened V by 2 bases and J by 0 bases, and 12 bases separated the two germline ends. The CDR3 bases are TGTGCCAGCAGTGAACTCCACCGCGTTAGCACAGATACGCAGTATTTT. It encodes CASSELHRVSTDTQYF.

V and J are TRBV4-2 and TRBJ2-1, with 12 nucleotides matching TRBD2. The CDR3 is made up of 18 amino acids. The J segment lost 0 bases and the V segment lost 4 bases, leaving 7 bases of the junction unmatched. Germline V gene data show CDR1 as LGHNA and CDR2 as YNFKEQ. The CDR3 sequence is CASSLKLAGGFSYNEQFF. DNA for the CDR3: TGTGCCAGCAGCCTGAAACTAGCGGGAGGATTCTCCTACAATGAGCAGTTCTTC.

The rearrangement joins TRBV29-1 to TRBJ2-1; D is uncertain. The CDR3 loop spans 12 amino acids. V lost 4 bases and J lost 9, with 13 bases in between. Germline values: CDR1 SQVTM, CDR2 ANQGSEA. CDR3 loop: CSVGFEHPEQFF. CDR3 nucleotide sequence: TGCAGCGTTGGATTTGAGCACCCTGAGCAGTTCTTC.

J is TRBJ2-2 and V is TRBV5-1; 13 bases align to TRBD2. Looked up from germline, CDR1 is SGHRS and CDR2 is YFSETQ. This CDR3 comprises 18 residues. Trimming cost V 0 bases and J 5 bases; bases outside gene matches: 7. This chain's CDR3 is CASSLVVLAGGRTGELFF. CDR3 bases: TGCGCCAGCAGCTTGGTTGTACTAGCGGGAGGGCGGACCGGGGAGCTGTTTTTT.

The chain is built from TRBV7-8 and TRBJ2-3; possibly TRBD2 for D (6 bases). The germline V gene encodes CDR1 SGHVS and CDR2 FQNEAQ. The CDR3 length is 15 residues. Trimming removed 5 bases at V and 2 bases at J, with 14 bases between. Here the CDR3 DNA reads TGTGCCAGCAGCATGTGGGACTTACTCACAGATACGCAGTATTTT. It translates to CASSMWDLLTDTQYF.

This clone was seen just once. The V and J genes are TRBV4-1 and TRBJ1-2; no reliable D call. Trimming removed 4 bases from V and 7 bases from J, with 25 bases in between. This CDR3 region has 17 residues. The germline V gene encodes CDR1 MGHRA and CDR2 YSYEKL. DNA for the CDR3: TGCGCCAGCAGCCCCGAACTTAGACATGTTCCTTTAAGTGGCTACACCTTC. Translating gives CASSPELRHVPLSGYTF.

The gene calls are TRBV27 and TRBJ2-3; D gene unclear. Per the germline V gene, CDR1 is MNHEY and CDR2 is SMNVEV (reference sequence). This CDR3 contains 14 residues. The V end lost 5 bases, the J end lost 6 bases, and 15 bases lay between the germline ends. CDR3 DNA: TGTGCCAGCAGTCGTGTTGGAAGCGCGGATACGCAGTATTTT. Its protein is CASSRVGSADTQYF.

V and J are TRBV10-3 and TRBJ2-3; tentative D call: TRBD1 (7 bases). Trimming took 10 bases from V and 2 from J, leaving 25 bases between them. CDR3 length: 17 amino acids. Germline lookup yields CDR1 ENHRY and CDR2 SYGVKD. CDR3 in amino acids: CATNPLQGRLDTDTQYF. The CDR3 region has the DNA TGTGCCACCAATCCTCTACAGGGGAGGTTGGACACAGATACGCAGTATTTT.

The chain links TRBV4-2 to TRBJ2-5; TRBD1 matches 8 bases. The J call may not be correct, given that the DNA end is closer to TRBJ2-7. Germline values: CDR1 LGHNA, CDR2 YNFKEQ. The CDR3 extends over 17 amino acids. As DNA, the CDR3 is TGTGCCAGCAGCCAAGTCTCTGGACAGGGTAGTTCCTACGAGCAGTACTTC. As protein: CASSQVSGQGSSYEQYF.

The chain combines TRBV6-5 with TRBJ2-3; 7 nucleotides match TRBD1. The germline gives CDR1 MNHEY, CDR2 SVGAGI. The length of the CDR3 is 15 residues. V dropped 2 bases and J dropped 5; count of bases not matched to a gene: 7. CDR3 in amino acids: CASSYRGQRGDTQYF. In DNA, the CDR3 is TGTGCCAGCAGTTACCGGGGACAGCGAGGAGATACGCAGTATTTT.

This clone was recorded only once. The chain carries TRBV19 and TRBJ1-1, with 9 bases lining up with TRBD1. In germline, CDR1 is LNHDA, CDR2 SQIVND (reference sequence). This CDR3 region has 17 residues. V shed 6 bases and J 0 bases; nucleotides not matched to a gene: 11. The DNA of the CDR3 is TGTGCCAGTAGCCCCGGGACAGGGCAATGGCTGAACACTGAAGCTTTCTTT. It is translated as CASSPGTGQWLNTEAFF. The entire variable domain, with the rest obtained from reference TRBV19 and TRBJ1-1, is as follows: DGGITQSPKYLFRKEGQNVTLSCEQNLNHDAMYWYRQDPGQGLRLIYYSQIVNDFQKGDIAEGYSVSREKKESFPLTVTSAQKNPTAFYLCASSPGTGQWLNTEAFFGQGTRLTVV.